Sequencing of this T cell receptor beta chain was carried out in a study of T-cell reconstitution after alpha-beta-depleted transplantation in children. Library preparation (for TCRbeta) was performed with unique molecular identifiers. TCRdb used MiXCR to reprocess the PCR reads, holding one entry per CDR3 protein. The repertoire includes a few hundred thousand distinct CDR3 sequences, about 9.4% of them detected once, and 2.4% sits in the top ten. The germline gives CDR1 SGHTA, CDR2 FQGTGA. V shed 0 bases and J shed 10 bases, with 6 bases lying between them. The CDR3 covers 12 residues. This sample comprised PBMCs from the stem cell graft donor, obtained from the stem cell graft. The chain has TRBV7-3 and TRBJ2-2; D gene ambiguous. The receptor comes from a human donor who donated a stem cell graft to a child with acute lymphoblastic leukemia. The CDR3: CASSLTNQELFF. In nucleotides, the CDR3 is TGTGCCAGCAGCTTAACGAACCAGGAGCTGTTTTTT.